The 15 T cell receptor beta chains below all came from one sample that was sequenced in a study of blood T cells in healthy people across ages. A sample-barcoded 5' primer and a J-beta primer mix were used in a second PCR of about 7 to 12 cycles. TCRdb re-analysed the 5' RACE reads in MiXCR, keeping a single row per CDR3 protein. The sample has 1.5 million to 2 million distinct CDR3 sequences; roughly 32% are singletons. The sample taken for sequencing was blood. These receptors were taken from a woman aged 25 to 39 in good health.

The chain joins TRBV27 to TRBJ2-7; a weak D match, TRBD2 (6 bases). The CDR3 has 15 residues. Trimming removed 4 bases at V and 7 bases at J, with 20 bases between. Germline V gene data show CDR1 as MNHEY and CDR2 as SMNVEV (reference sequence). In DNA form, the CDR3 reads TGTGCCAGCAGTTCGACGATAGCGGTCTCGGAGGAGCAGTACTTC. It is translated as CASSSTIAVSEEQYF.

This CDR3 reads CATTPDMLIGYTF. In DNA form, the CDR3 reads TGTGCCACTACACCCGACATGTTAATTGGCTACACCTTC. V gene TRBV10-3 combines with J gene TRBJ1-2; no firm D call. CDR1 and CDR2 from the germline V gene are ENHRY and SYGVKD. The CDR3 totals 13 residues. V lost 10 bases and J lost 7, with 19 bases in between.

The chain carries TRBV3-1 and TRBJ2-7; D is unresolved. The CDR3 loop spans 16 amino acids. The V gene lost 4 bases and the J gene lost 2 bases, with 18 bases spanning the gap. Germline V lookup: CDR1 LGHDT, CDR2 YNNKEL (reference sequence). The CDR3 protein is CASSREKKLPPYEQYF. DNA for the CDR3: TGTGCCAGCAGCCGAGAGAAGAAACTCCCCCCCTACGAGCAGTACTTC.

V and J are TRBV2 and TRBJ1-2, with D possibly being TRBD1 (6 bases). Germline loops: CDR1 SNHLY, CDR2 FYNNEI. CDR3 length: 16 amino acids. The ends were cut back, 1 base at V and 2 bases at J, with 14 bases in the middle. CDR3 in DNA: TGTGCCAGCAGTGAAGGACCAGGGGCCTTGAACTATGGCTACACCTTC. Amino acid sequence: CASSEGPGALNYGYTF. Full variable domain (missing parts from reference TRBV2 and TRBJ1-2): EPEVTQTPSHQVTQMGQEVILRCVPISNHLYFYWYRQILGQKVEFLVSFYNNEISEKSEIFDDQFSVERPDGSNFTLKIRSTKLEDSAMYFCASSEGPGALNYGYTFGSGTRLTVV.

The chain carries TRBV10-3 and TRBJ1-1; a possible D gene is TRBD1 (5 bases). Germline values: CDR1 ENHRY, CDR2 SYGVKD. Trimming stripped 2 bases from V and 4 bases from J, with 17 bases between. The CDR3 loop spans 16 amino acids. CDR3 DNA: TGTGCCATCAGTGAGCGGGTTTTGGGGCGGTGCACTGAAGCTTTCTTT. Its translation is CAISERVLGRCTEAFF.

This rearrangement joins TRBV28 to TRBJ1-2; no definite D call. Deletions cut 6 bases from V and 4 bases from J, with 18 bases between. Germline lookup yields CDR1 MDHEN and CDR2 SYDVKM. The CDR3 is 15 amino acids. Here the CDR3 reads CASSMSSAPSYGYTF. The CDR3 DNA sequence: TGTGCCAGCAGCATGAGTTCCGCTCCGTCCTATGGCTACACCTTC.

V is TRBV20-1 and J is TRBJ2-3, with 8 nucleotides matching TRBD2. Germline V CDR1 and CDR2: DFQATT, SNEGSKA (reference sequence). Germline trimming cut 4 bases from V and 7 bases from J; bases unmatched to any gene: 7. CDR3 size: 13 residues. The CDR3 loop reads CSATGLEGHTQYF. CDR3 nucleotides: TGCAGTGCTACGGGACTAGAAGGTCATACGCAGTATTTT.

This clonotype was counted at least ten times. The J gene is TRBJ2-7, the V gene TRBV29-1; no definite D call. CDR3 length: 13 amino acids. The V gene's germline CDR1 is SQVTM and CDR2 ANQGSEA. V was pared by 6 bases and J by 0 bases, with 12 bases between. In DNA, the CDR3 is TGCAGCGTGGAGACTTTCAGCTCCTACGAGCAGTACTTC. It translates to CSVETFSSYEQYF.

J is TRBJ2-1 and V is TRBV30, with 10 bases that match TRBD2. The CDR3 has 15 amino acids. Germline V gene lookup returns CDR1 GTSNPN and CDR2 SVGIG (reference sequence). J lost 3 bases, V lost 5 bases, and 7 bases had no gene match. DNA of the CDR3: TGTGCCTGGTCAATCCTAGCGGGGGACTACAATGAGCAGTTCTTC. Its translation is CAWSILAGDYNEQFF.

In nucleotides, the CDR3 is TGCGCCAGCAGCCAACCTCCCCCAGAACATGTATCCGGGGAGCTGTTTTTT. Translation: CASSQPPPEHVSGELFF. This chain joins TRBV4-1 and TRBJ2-2; D ambiguous. Germline-derived CDR1 and CDR2 are MGHRA and YSYEKL. This CDR3 has 17 amino acids. Trimming pared 2 bases from V and 6 bases from J, leaving 19 bases between.

This clonotype was recorded a few times. V gene TRBV7-6 combines with J gene TRBJ2-2; tentatively, D is TRBD1 (6 bases). Trimming removed 4 bases from V and 6 bases from J, with 9 bases in between. CDR1 SGHVS and CDR2 FNYEAQ come from the germline V gene. The CDR3 totals 13 residues. The CDR3 nucleotides are TGTGCCAGCAGCTACAGGGCGTCCGGGGAGCTGTTTTTT. As protein: CASSYRASGELFF.

The chain carries TRBV12-3 or TRBV12-4 and TRBJ1-2, with D uncertain. V dropped 1 base and J dropped 2 bases, with 14 bases sitting between them. The CDR3 contains 16 residues. The CDR3 is CASSLEAGGWNYGYTF. CDR3 nucleotides: TGTGCCAGCAGTTTAGAAGCGGGAGGCTGGAACTATGGCTACACCTTC.

This rearrangement joins TRBV21-1 to TRBJ2-3; the table calls TRBD2, which could not be checked here. TRBV21-1 is shown as a pseudogene. The CDR3 loop spans 17 amino acids. CDR3: CASSKRASGLSTDTQYF. The CDR3 coding sequence is TGTGCCAGCAGCAAACGGGCTAGCGGGTTGAGTACAGATACGCAGTATTTT.

This clonotype was observed a few times. The rearrangement links TRBV4-1 to TRBJ1-4; TRBD1 matches 9 bases. V trimming: 3 bases; J trimming: 7 bases; junction bases outside the gene matches: 6. Germline values: CDR1 MGHRA, CDR2 YSYEKL. This CDR3 has 15 residues. DNA of the CDR3: TGCGCCAGCAGCCAGGAACAGGGGGCTGGTGAAAAACTGTTTTTT. This gives the protein CASSQEQGAGEKLFF.

This clonotype was detected ten times or more. This chain joins TRBV4-1 and TRBJ2-1; D remains ambiguous. The CDR3 runs 16 residues. V shed 1 base and J shed 3 bases, with 13 bases lying between them. Germline V gene sequence: CDR1 MGHRA, CDR2 YSYEKL. CDR3 sequence reads: CASSQVDLFFYNEQFF. CDR3 DNA sequence: TGCGCCAGCAGCCAAGTGGACCTATTTTTCTACAATGAGCAGTTCTTC.